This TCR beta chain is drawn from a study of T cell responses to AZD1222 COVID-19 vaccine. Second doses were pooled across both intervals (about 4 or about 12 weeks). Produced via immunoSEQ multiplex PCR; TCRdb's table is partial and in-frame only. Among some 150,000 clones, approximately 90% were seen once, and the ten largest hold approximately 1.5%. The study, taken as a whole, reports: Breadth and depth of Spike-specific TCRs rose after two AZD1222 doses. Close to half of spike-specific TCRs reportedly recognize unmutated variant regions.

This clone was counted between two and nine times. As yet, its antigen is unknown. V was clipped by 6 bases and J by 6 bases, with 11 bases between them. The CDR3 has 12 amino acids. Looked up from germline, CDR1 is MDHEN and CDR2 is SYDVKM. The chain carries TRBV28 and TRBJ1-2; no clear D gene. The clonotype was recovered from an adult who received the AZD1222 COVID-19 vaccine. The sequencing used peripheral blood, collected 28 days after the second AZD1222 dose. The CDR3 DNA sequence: TGTGCCAGCAGCCCCGACGTAAATGGCTACACCTTC. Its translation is CASSPDVNGYTF.